This T cell receptor (beta chain) came from a study of PD-1 blockade in classical Hodgkin lymphoma. Findings and limits, study-wide: Although disease activity or prior therapy may be involved, causes of the repertoire differences remain undefined. Newly diagnosed patients reportedly trailed healthy donors in baseline TCR diversity.

Sequencing was performed with immunoSEQ multiplex PCR; in TCRdb, only in-frame clones are kept and a portion is missing. Among around 16,000 clones listed, approximately 92% were seen once. About this clone itself: The target antigen is unknown. An end of the junction does not agree with germline; a read error may underlie this.

Time point of the sample: newly diagnosed, previously untreated cHL patient sample. Thawed PBMCs yielded CD4+ T cells through magnetic negative selection. It was PBMCs in newly diagnosed, untreated classical Hodgkin lymphoma that served as comparison. Germline V gene data show CDR1 as WNHNN and CDR2 as SYGVQD (reference sequence). CDR3 size: 14 residues. The sequence was obtained from a human donor with classical Hodgkin lymphoma. The specimen sequenced was CD4+ T cells from blood. The chain has TRBV10-1 and TRBJ2-7; 12 nucleotides align to TRBD2. Here the CDR3 DNA reads TGCGCCACCAGTAGGACTAGCGGGATCTCCGAGCAGTACTTC. Protein sequence: CATSRTSGISEQYF.